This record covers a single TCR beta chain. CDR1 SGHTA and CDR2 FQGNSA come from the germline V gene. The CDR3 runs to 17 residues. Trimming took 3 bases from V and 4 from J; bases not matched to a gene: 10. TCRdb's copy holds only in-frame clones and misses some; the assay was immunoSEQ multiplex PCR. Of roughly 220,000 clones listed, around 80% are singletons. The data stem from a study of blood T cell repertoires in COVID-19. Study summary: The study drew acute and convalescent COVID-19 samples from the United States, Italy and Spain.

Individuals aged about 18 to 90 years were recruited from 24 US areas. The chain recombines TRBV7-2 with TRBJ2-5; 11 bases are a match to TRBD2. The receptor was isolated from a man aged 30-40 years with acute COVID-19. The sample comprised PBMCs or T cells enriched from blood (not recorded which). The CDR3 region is CASSFASTSGGRETQYF. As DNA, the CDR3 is TGTGCCAGCAGCTTTGCTTCCACTAGCGGGGGTCGAGAGACCCAGTACTTC.